This TCR beta chain was captured by sequencing in a study of blood T cell repertoires in COVID-19 (dated by TCRdb to between 2020 and 2021). As for the study more broadly: Collaborator samples came from the United States, Italy and Spain and covered acute and convalescent phases of COVID-19. The dataset comprised deeply sampled blood TCRbeta repertoires from subjects exposed to, actively infected with, or recovered from COVID-19. The material from the prospective study consisted of cDNA or gDNA derived from T cells, B-cell-depleted T cells, or PBMCs. Where HLA class I and class II types were available, the types were taken from metadata supplied by the sample provider, not from assay-based typing. A de-identified subject ID, COVID-19 status, age in years and sex were almost always included in the sample metadata. The repertoires were released in a freely available public database meant as a resource for research on the immune response to SARS-CoV-2. Samples were obtained from the ongoing ImmuneRACE study (first 160 participants) and from 1,200 or so subjects provided by 6 global collaborators.

Collaborating institutions collected whole blood in K2EDTA tubes following their own protocols. For TCRbeta analysis, collaborators shipped samples as frozen whole blood, isolated PBMCs, or DNA extracted from either of those sample types. TCRbeta CDR3 regions were amplified from genomic DNA by means of the immunoSEQ Assay, a bias-controlled multiplex PCR. In the authors' own workflow: The number of nucleated cells in each sample was estimated by amplification of reference gene primers within the assay. To quantify the absolute abundance of each unique TCRbeta CDR3 rearrangement, sequence reads were collapsed and filtered. For each sample, productive Simpson clonality was calculated by taking the square root of Simpson's diversity index across productive rearrangements. Drawn from immuneACCESS, this table holds only the in-frame rearrangements with V and J called that TCRdb kept. Clones are partly lost; checked studies trace under half to an unresolved V gene and leave the rest unexplained. D and trimming were read from the DNA, whereas the V and J calls and clone size are those reported in that table. The sample includes 200,000 to 300,000 clones, with under 90% observed a single time. Around 9.2% of the sample comes from the top ten.

The trim is 1 base for V and 3 bases for J, with a gap of 16 bases between the germline ends. The CDR3 measures 16 amino acids from cysteine to phenylalanine. Only the CDR3 portion is preserved as DNA: 48 bases, with reading frame beginning at the first base. From a lookup of the germline V gene, CDR1 and CDR2 are LGHNA and YNFKEQ. Overall results and qualifications from the work: Clinical and demographic metadata were provided uncurated, with the amount varying by source and participant.

This clone was seen only once. Its antigen specificity is not known. The record has no base qualities; no much larger clone is one base away. The V and J segments used are TRBV4-2 and TRBJ2-7, and TRBD2 may be the D gene, going by 5 matching bases. The clonotype was recovered from a human donor in a cohort sampled during active COVID-19. Sequenced material: peripheral blood. For the CDR3, the sequence is CASSQGIGSPSYEQYF. The DNA sequence is given as TGTGCCAGCAGCCAAGGCATAGGGAGCCCCAGCTACGAGCAGTACTTC.